This is a list of T cell receptor beta chains from one sample in a study of blood T cell repertoires in COVID-19. The protocol was immunoSEQ multiplex PCR, while the TCRdb copy is restricted to in-frame clones and leaves out a portion. The table records hundreds of thousands of clones, about 85% of them present only once. Sequencing input: peripheral blood. The receptor set was obtained from a woman younger than 35 who had recovered from COVID-19. Both conserved end residues are part of each CDR3.

cdr3_length: 15; v_call: TRBV7-9; j_call: TRBJ2-1; cdr3_aa: CASSLDYRKDNEQFF
cdr3_length: 16; v_call: TRBV7-9; j_call: TRBJ2-1; cdr3_aa: CASSLAGTGSDNEQFF
cdr3_length: 12; v_call: TRBV7-9; j_call: TRBJ1-6; cdr3_aa: CASSLYSPPLHF
cdr3_length: 16; v_call: TRBV6-5; j_call: TRBJ2-1; cdr3_aa: CASSYVRTSTGNEQFF
cdr3_length: 11; v_call: TRBV30; j_call: TRBJ1-2; cdr3_aa: CAWTRGNGYTF
cdr3_length: 16; v_call: TRBV5-1; j_call: TRBJ2-1; cdr3_aa: CASSLGAESLYNEQFF
cdr3_length: 14; v_call: TRBV19; j_call: TRBJ1-1; cdr3_aa: CASSIAGTSQEAFF
cdr3_length: 17; v_call: TRBV4-1; j_call: TRBJ2-6; cdr3_aa: CASSQDTSGTGANVLTF
cdr3_length: 15; v_call: TRBV5-5; j_call: TRBJ1-4; cdr3_aa: CASSYRQSTNEKLFF
cdr3_length: 14; v_call: TRBV19; j_call: TRBJ1-6; cdr3_aa: CASRQTGEGSPLHF
cdr3_length: 10; v_call: TRBV20-1; j_call: TRBJ2-7; cdr3_aa: CSARHYEQYF
cdr3_length: 16; v_call: TRBV6-4; j_call: TRBJ1-2; cdr3_aa: CASSDSNYRVAGGYTF
cdr3_length: 13; v_call: TRBV27; j_call: TRBJ2-5; cdr3_aa: CASSFASQETQYF
cdr3_length: 14; v_call: TRBV19; j_call: TRBJ2-7; cdr3_aa: CASSPRTGSDEQYF
cdr3_length: 14; v_call: TRBV11-2; j_call: TRBJ2-3; cdr3_aa: CASSSGGRPDTQYF
cdr3_length: 13; v_call: TRBV13; j_call: TRBJ2-7; cdr3_aa: CASSVFTHSEQYF
cdr3_length: 17; v_call: TRBV6-2/TRBV6-3; j_call: TRBJ2-1; cdr3_aa: CASSQAGLAGEGGEQFF
cdr3_length: 10; v_call: TRBV2; j_call: TRBJ2-7; cdr3_aa: CASEQGQQYF
cdr3_length: 16; v_call: TRBV7-7; j_call: TRBJ2-5; cdr3_aa: CASSRIGQPNQETQYF
cdr3_length: 15; v_call: TRBV6-5; j_call: TRBJ1-3; cdr3_aa: CASSLLIGSGNTIYF